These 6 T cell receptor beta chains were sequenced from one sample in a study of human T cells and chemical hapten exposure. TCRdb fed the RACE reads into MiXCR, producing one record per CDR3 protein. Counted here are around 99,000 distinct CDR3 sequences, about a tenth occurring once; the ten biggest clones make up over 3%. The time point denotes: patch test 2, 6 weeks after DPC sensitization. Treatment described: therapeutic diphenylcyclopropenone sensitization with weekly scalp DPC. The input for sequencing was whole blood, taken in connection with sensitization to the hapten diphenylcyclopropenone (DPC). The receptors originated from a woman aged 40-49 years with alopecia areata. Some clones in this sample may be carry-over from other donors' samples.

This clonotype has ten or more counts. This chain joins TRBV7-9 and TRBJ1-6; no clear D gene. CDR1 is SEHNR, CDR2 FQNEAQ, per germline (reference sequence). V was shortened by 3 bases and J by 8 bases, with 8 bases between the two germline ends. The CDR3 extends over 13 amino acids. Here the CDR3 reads CASSFVGYSPLHF. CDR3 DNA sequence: TGTGCCAGCAGCTTCGTAGGGTATTCACCCCTCCACTTT.

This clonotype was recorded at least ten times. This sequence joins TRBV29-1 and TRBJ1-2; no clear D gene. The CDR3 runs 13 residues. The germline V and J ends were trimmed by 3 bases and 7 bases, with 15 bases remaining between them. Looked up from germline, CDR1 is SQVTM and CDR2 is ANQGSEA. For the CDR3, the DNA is TGCAGCGTTGATACCCCGGCCCCCGTTGGCTACACCTTC. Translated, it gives CSVDTPAPVGYTF.

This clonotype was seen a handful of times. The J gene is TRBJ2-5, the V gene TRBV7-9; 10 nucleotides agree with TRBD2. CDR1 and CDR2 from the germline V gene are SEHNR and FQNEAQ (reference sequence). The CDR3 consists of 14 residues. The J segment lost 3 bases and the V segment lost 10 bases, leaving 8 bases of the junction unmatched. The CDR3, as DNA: TGTGCCACATCCAGCGGGGGGGCCAAAGAGACCCAGTACTTC. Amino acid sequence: CATSSGGAKETQYF.

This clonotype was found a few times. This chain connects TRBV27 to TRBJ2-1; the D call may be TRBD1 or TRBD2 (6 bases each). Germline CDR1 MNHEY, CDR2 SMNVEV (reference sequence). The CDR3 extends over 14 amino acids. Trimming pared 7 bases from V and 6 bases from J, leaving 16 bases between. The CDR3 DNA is TGTGCCAGCACCCACTCGGGGGCGGGCAATGAGCAGTTCTTC. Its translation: CASTHSGAGNEQFF.

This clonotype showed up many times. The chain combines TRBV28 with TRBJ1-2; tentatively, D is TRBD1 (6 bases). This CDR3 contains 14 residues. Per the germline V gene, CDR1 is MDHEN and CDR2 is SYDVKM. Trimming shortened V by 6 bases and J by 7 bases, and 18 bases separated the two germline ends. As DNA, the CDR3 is TGTGCCAGCAGCTACGGGGGCGTGTATGCTGGCTACACCTTC. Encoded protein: CASSYGGVYAGYTF.

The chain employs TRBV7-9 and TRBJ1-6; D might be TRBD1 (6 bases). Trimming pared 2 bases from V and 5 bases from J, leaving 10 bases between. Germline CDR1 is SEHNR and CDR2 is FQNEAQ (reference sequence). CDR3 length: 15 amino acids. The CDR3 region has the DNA TGTGCCAGCAGCTTAAACACAGGGAATAATTCACCCCTCCACTTT. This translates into CASSLNTGNNSPLHF.